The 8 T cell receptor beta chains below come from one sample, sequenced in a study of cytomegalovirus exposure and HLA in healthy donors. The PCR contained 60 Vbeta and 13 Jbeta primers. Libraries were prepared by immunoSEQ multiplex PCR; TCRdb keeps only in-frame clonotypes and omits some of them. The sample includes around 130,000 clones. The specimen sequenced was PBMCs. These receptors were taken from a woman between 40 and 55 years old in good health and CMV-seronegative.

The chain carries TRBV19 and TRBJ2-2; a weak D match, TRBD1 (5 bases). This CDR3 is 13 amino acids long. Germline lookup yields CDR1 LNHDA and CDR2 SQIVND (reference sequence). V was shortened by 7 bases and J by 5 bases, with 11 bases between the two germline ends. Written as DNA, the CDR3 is TGTGCCAGTAAGATCCCAGGGACCGGGGAGCTGTTTTTT. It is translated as CASKIPGTGELFF.

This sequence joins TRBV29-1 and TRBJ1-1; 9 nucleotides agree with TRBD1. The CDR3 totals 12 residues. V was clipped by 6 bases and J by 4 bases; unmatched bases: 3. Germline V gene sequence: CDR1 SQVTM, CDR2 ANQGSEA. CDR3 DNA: TGCAGCGTCTCACAGGGGGCCACTGAAGCTTTCTTT. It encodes CSVSQGATEAFF.

CDR3: CASSYTGQGAYSPLHF. In nucleotides, the CDR3 is TGTGCCAGCAGTTACACCGGACAGGGGGCTTATTCACCCCTCCACTTT. The chain combines TRBV6-5 with TRBJ1-6; 11 nucleotides line up with TRBD1. V was clipped by 2 bases and J by 8 bases; unmatched bases: 5. The CDR3 totals 16 residues. The germline V gene has CDR1 MNHEY and CDR2 SVGAGI.

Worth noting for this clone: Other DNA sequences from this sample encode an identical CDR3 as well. In nucleotides, the CDR3 is TGTGCCAGCAGCTTAGGGACAGGGGGAACGCAGTATTTT. It translates to CASSLGTGGTQYF. The rearrangement joins TRBV7-2 to TRBJ2-3; 10 bases match TRBD1. CDR1 is SGHTA, CDR2 FQGNSA, per germline. The trim removed 1 base at V and 9 bases at J, leaving 1 base unmatched. This CDR3 has 13 residues.

CDR3 DNA: TGTGCCAGCAGCTCCGGGACAGGGAACGGGGCCAACGTCCTGACTTTC. Translating it yields CASSSGTGNGANVLTF. The rearrangement links TRBV7-9 to TRBJ2-6; 9 bases align to TRBD1. CDR3 length equals 16 residues. V was pared by 4 bases and J by 4 bases, with 5 bases of the junction left unmatched. The germline V gene encodes CDR1 SEHNR and CDR2 FQNEAQ (reference sequence).

The CDR3 sequence: CASSSFGTGGEKSPLHF. As DNA, the CDR3 is TGTGCCAGCAGCTCATTCGGGACAGGTGGGGAGAAGTCACCCCTCCACTTT. The genes are TRBV7-9 and TRBJ1-6, with TRBD1 matching 8 bases. This CDR3 has 17 residues. Germline CDR1 is SEHNR and CDR2 is FQNEAQ (reference sequence). J gave up 10 bases and V 4 bases, and 15 bases lay outside the gene matches.

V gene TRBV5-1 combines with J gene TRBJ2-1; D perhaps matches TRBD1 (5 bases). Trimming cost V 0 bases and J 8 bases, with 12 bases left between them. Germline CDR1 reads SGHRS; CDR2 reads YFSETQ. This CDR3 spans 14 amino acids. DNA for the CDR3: TGCGCCAGCAGCTTGGATAGACAGCCCCATGAGCAGTTCTTC. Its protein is CASSLDRQPHEQFF.

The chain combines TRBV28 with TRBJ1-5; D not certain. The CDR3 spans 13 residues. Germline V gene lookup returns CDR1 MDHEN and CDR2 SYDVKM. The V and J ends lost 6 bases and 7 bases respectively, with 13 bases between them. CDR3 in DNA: TGTGCCAGCAGCTCGAGACTACACCAGCCCCAGCATTTT. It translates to CASSSRLHQPQHF.